This T cell receptor (beta chain) was obtained from a study of T cells in Graves' hyperthyroidism and ophthalmopathy. Blood was obtained at the first hyperthyroidism diagnosis, which preceded any ophthalmopathy symptoms. Fresh 10 ml peripheral blood yielded PBMCs. TCR beta CDR3 regions were amplified from RNA. A first-round RT-PCR of the TCR CDR3 used the HTBI primer set. TCRdb recomputed calls from the multiplex PCR reads with MiXCR, one row per CDR3 protein. The sample includes 250,000 to 300,000 distinct CDR3 sequences, 13% of them seen just once. The V gene's germline CDR1 is MNHNS and CDR2 SASEGT. V was trimmed by 5 bases and J by 4 bases, leaving 9 bases between them. The CDR3 spans 13 residues. This clonotype was counted a few times.

This TCR was sampled from a woman in her twenties or thirties with Graves' hyperthyroidism that later progressed to Graves' ophthalmopathy. Sequenced material: blood. The V call is TRBV6-1, the J call TRBJ2-1; D is possibly TRBD1 (5 bases). CDR3 bases: TGTGCCAGCAGTTCGTCAGGGTACAATGAGCAGTTCTTC. This translates into CASSSSGYNEQFF.